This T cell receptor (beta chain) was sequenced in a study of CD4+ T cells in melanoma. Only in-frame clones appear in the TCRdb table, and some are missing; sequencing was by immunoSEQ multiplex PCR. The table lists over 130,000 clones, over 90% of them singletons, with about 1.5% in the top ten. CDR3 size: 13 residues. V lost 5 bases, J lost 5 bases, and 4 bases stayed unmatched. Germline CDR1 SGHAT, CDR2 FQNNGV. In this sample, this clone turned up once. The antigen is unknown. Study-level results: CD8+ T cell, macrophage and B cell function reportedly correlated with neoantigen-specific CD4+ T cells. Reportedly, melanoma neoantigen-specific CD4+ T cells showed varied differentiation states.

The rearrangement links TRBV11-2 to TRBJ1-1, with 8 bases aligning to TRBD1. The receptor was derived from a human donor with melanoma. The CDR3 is CASSKTGDTEAFF. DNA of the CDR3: TGTGCCAGCAGCAAGACAGGGGATACTGAAGCTTTCTTT.